One T cell receptor (beta chain) is described in this entry. This entry comes from a study of response to subunit inactivated influenza vaccine. Trimming stripped 5 bases from V and 8 bases from J, with 15 bases between. In germline, CDR1 is MNHEY, CDR2 SVGEGT. This CDR3 has 13 amino acids. TCRdb recomputed calls from the RT-PCR reads with MiXCR, one row per CDR3 protein. The table includes 250,000 to 350,000 distinct CDR3 sequences, about 20% detected once. Sequences were derived from PBMCs from blood, sampled approximately 22 months after vaccination. The source is a man aged 50-75 years who received an inactivated influenza vaccine. The chain links TRBV6-2 or TRBV6-3 to TRBJ1-1; D perhaps matches TRBD1 (6 bases). Here the CDR3 DNA reads TGTGCCAGCAGTAGACCGGGACAACCCGAAGCTTTCTTT. It specifies CASSRPGQPEAFF.